This T cell receptor beta chain appears in the sequencing data of a study of graft-versus-host responses after intestinal transplantation. Study context: Transplantation in recipients was multivisceral, liver-intestinal, or isolated intestinal. Among the recipients, all got anti-thymocyte globulin induction and then tacrolimus and steroids for about three years.

Generated by immunoSEQ multiplex PCR, the TCRdb table keeps only in-frame clones and is missing some. The sample shows around 78,000 clones, more than 75% of them seen only once. Study-wide findings and caveats: Allografts of one patient group, those with graft-donor T cell macrochimerism, had high graft-versus-host to host-versus-graft clonal ratios. Marrow from the recipient contained GvH clones, some of which had appeared first in ileum or blood.

A remark on this clone: Its specificity is unknown.

V gave up 0 bases and J gave up 6 bases; unmatched junction bases: 5. The CDR3 totals 14 residues. Germline V CDR1 and CDR2: MGHDK, SYGVNS. The TCR originated in a human donor who was the organ donor for an intestinal transplant. This material consisted of unstimulated CD8+ T cells sorted from spleen or lymph node cells, taken before transplant. V is TRBV25-1 and J is TRBJ2-7, with TRBD2 matching over 7 bases. This chain's CDR3 is CASSEYFSGGEQYF. The DNA for the CDR3 is TGTGCCAGCAGTGAATACTTCTCGGGAGGCGAGCAGTACTTC.